A selection of T cell receptor beta chains follows, all from one sample in a study of blood T cells in healthy people across ages. TCRdb processed the 5' RACE reads anew with MiXCR; each CDR3 protein has one entry. The table includes around 650,000 distinct CDR3 sequences, roughly 41% detected once. Sequenced: blood. The receptors shown here come from a man older than 75 in good health. CDR3s include the opening cysteine and the closing phenylalanine or tryptophan. D genes are given only for firm matches. A clone size is listed for some rows: how often the clone was seen (once, few, many), or a class if it is expanded.

len	abundance	v_gene	d_gene	j_gene	CDR3nt	CDR3aa
17	few	TRBV21-1	.	TRBJ2-1	TGTGCCAGCAGCAAAGCGAAGGGGACAGGGGAAAACAATGAGCAGTTCTTC	CASSKAKGTGENNEQFF
14	few	TRBV7-9	.	TRBJ1-5	TGTGCCAGCACCACCGGGGATAGCAATCAGCCCCAGCATTTT	CASTTGDSNQPQHF
14	.	TRBV20-1	TRBD1	TRBJ2-1	TGCAGTGCTAGAGAGGACAGGGGGCGGTCGTGGCAGTTCTTC	CSAREDRGRSWQFF
15	.	TRBV15	.	TRBJ2-7	TGTGCCACCAGCAGAGTCAGGGATAGAGGGATCGAGCAGTACTTC	CATSRVRDRGIEQYF
11	.	TRBV24-1	.	TRBJ2-7	TGTGCCACCAGTGGTTGGATAGAGCAGTACTTC	CATSGWIEQYF
11	few	TRBV6-2/TRBV6-3	.	TRBJ2-3	TGTGCCAGCAGTTGGATGGATACGCAGTATTTT	CASSWMDTQYF
17	many	TRBV11-1	TRBD2	TRBJ2-3	TGTGCCAGCACCCTGGGACTAGCGGGAGGCGGCACAGATACGCAGTATTTT	CASTLGLAGGGTDTQYF
18	once	TRBV11-2	TRBD2	TRBJ2-5	TGTGCCAGCAGCTTCGGACTAGCGGGGGGGCCGTACCAAGAGACCCAGTACTTC	CASSFGLAGGPYQETQYF
16	.	TRBV9	TRBD1	TRBJ2-2	TGTGCCAGCAGCGAGGGTACAGGGGGGTTCACCGGGGAGCTGTTTTTT	CASSEGTGGFTGELFF
15	few	TRBV6-2/TRBV6-3	.	TRBJ2-1	TGTGCCAGCAGTTACGGGGGGGGCCTTTACAATGAGCAGTTCTTC	CASSYGGGLYNEQFF
16	.	TRBV4-2	TRBD2	TRBJ2-1	TGTGCCAGCAGCCAAGAAGGGGATAGCGGGGGATTTGAGCAGTTCTTC	CASSQEGDSGGFEQFF
12	.	TRBV29-1	.	TRBJ2-1	TGCAGCGTTGAAGAGGGGGTGGCTTTGCAGTTCTTC	CSVEEGVALQFF
14	few	TRBV9	.	TRBJ2-5	TGTGCCAGCAGCCCCCGAGGGCGTGGGGAGACCCAGTACTTC	CASSPRGRGETQYF
12	few	TRBV29-1	.	TRBJ2-2	TGCAGCGTTGAAGTGGGTAACGGGGAGCTGTTTTTT	CSVEVGNGELFF
16	.	TRBV12-3/TRBV12-4	TRBD1	TRBJ2-5	TGTGCCAGCAGTGTTGGACAGGGTGGTAGCCAAGAGACCCAGTACTTC	CASSVGQGGSQETQYF
13	.	TRBV20-1	.	TRBJ2-5	TGCAGTGCTAGTCTCGGGGCCTACAATGAGCAGTACTTC	CSASLGAYNEQYF
15	few	TRBV20-1	.	TRBJ2-7	TGCAGTGCCCCCTCCTCAGGGACGGGTGCCTACGAGCAGTACTTC	CSAPSSGTGAYEQYF
17	few	TRBV6-2/TRBV6-3	.	TRBJ2-3	TGTGCCAGCAGTTACGGGCAGCGCTTGGCATTGGGAGATACGCAGTATTTT	CASSYGQRLALGDTQYF
17	.	TRBV4-3	TRBD1	TRBJ2-3	TGCGCCAGCAGCCACCTCCCCGGGACAGGGGGTACAGATACGCAGTATTTT	CASSHLPGTGGTDTQYF
16	.	TRBV4-2	.	TRBJ1-1	TGTGCCAGCACCCCGGGGAATCGGGTCATGAACACTGAAGCTTTCTTT	CASTPGNRVMNTEAFF
14	.	TRBV24-1	TRBD1	TRBJ1-2	TGTGCCACCAGTGATACGAGGACAGGAAATGGCTACACCTTC	CATSDTRTGNGYTF
14	.	TRBV12-3/TRBV12-4	.	TRBJ2-4	TGTGCCAGCGCGGGCTGGTACGGCAAAAGCATTCAGTACTTC	CASAGWYGKSIQYF
14	many	TRBV3-1	TRBD2	TRBJ2-3	TGTGCCAGCAGCTCTGGATGGACTAGTCATACGCAGTATTTT	CASSSGWTSHTQYF
15	few	TRBV9	.	TRBJ2-1	TGTGCCAGCAGCGTCGACGGGCTAACCTACAATGAGCAGTTCTTC	CASSVDGLTYNEQFF
11	many	TRBV29-1	.	TRBJ1-2	TGCAGCGTTGACGGTGCGAAGGGCTACACCTTC	CSVDGAKGYTF
14	.	TRBV20-1	.	TRBJ2-1	TGCAGTGCTAGATGGGTGGGGCAAAGATTTGAGCAGTTCTTC	CSARWVGQRFEQFF
14	few	TRBV20-1	TRBD1	TRBJ1-4	TGCAGTGCTAGCCGGGGACAGGCTAATGAAAAACTGTTTTTT	CSASRGQANEKLFF